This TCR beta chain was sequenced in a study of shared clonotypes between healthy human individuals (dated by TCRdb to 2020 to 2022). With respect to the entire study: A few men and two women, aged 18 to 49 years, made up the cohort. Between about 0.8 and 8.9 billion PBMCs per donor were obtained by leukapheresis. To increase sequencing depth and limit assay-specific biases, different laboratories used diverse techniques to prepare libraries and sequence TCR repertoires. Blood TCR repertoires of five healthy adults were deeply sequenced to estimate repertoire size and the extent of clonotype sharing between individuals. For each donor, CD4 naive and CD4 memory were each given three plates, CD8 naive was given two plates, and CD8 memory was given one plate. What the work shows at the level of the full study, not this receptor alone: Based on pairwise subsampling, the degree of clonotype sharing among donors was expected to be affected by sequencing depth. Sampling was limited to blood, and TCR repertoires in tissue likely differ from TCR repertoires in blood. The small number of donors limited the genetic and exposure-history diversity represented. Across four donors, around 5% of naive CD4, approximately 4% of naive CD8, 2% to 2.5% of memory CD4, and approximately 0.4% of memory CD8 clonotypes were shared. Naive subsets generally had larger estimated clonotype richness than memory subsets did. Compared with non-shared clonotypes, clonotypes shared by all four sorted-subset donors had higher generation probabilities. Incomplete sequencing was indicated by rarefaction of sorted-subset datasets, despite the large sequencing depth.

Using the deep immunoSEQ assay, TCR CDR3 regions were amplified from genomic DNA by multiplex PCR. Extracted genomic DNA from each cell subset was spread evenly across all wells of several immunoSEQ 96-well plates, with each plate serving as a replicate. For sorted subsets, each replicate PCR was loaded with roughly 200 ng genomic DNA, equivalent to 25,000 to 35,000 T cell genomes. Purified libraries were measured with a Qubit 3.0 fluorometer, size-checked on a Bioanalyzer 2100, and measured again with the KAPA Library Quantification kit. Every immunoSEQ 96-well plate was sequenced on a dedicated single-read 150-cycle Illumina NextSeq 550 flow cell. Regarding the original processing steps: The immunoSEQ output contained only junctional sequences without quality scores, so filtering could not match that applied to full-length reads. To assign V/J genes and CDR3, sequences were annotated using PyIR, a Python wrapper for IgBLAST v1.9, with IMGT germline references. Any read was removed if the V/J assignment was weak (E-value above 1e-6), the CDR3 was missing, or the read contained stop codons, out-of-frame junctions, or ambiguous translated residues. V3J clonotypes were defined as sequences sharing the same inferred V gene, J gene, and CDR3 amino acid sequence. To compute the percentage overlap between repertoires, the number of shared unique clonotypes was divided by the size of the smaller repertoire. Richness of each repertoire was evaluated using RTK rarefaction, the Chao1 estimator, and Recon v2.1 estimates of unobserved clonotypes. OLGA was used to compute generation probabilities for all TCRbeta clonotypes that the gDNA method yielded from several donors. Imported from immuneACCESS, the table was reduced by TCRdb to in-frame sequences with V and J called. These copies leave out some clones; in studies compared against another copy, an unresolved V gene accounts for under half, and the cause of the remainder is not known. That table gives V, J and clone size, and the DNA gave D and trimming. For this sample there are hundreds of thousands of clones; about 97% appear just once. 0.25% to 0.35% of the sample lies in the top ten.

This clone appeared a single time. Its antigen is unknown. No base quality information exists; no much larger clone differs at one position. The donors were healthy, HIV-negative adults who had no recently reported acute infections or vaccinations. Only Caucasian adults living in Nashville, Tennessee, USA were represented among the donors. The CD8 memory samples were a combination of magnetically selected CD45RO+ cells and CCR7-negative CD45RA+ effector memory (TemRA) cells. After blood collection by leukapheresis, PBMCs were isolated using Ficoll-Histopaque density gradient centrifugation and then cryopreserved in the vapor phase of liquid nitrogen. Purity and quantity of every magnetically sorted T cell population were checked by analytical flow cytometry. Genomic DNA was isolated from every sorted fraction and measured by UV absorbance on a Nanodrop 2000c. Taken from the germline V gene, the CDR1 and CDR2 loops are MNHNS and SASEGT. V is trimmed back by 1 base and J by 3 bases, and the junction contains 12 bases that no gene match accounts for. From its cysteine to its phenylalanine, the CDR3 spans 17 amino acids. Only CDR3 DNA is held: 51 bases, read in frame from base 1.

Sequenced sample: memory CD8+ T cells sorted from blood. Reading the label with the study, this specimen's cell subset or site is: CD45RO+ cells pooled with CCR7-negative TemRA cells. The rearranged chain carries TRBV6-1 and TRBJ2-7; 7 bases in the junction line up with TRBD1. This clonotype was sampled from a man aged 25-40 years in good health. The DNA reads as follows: TGTGCCAGCAGTGAAGGGAGAACAGGGGTAGTGCACTACGAGCAGTACTTC. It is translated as CASSEGRTGVVHYEQYF.